The 27 T cell receptor beta chains below were found in one sample sequenced in a study of breast tumors, draining lymph nodes, adjacent tissues. A single record per CDR3 protein comes from TCRdb applying MiXCR to the multiplex PCR reads. The sample holds 150,000 to 200,000 distinct CDR3 sequences; 30% to 35% are singletons and the top ten take 3.5% to 4.5%. Axillary draining lymph nodes of breast cancer patients supplied the node samples. Sequences were obtained from axillary lymph node tissue. These receptors were taken from a female donor with breast cancer. Some clones in this sample may be carry-over from other donors' samples.

This clonotype was found many times. The gene calls are TRBV7-9 and TRBJ2-3; 11 bases map to TRBD1. Germline V CDR1 and CDR2: SEHNR, FQNEAQ (reference sequence). CDR3 length: 16 residues. V shed 5 bases, J shed 4 bases, and the junction held 8 bases outside the gene matches. The CDR3 DNA reads TGTGCCAGCAGCCGAAAGGGACAGGGGGTATCAGATACGCAGTATTTT. It codes for CASSRKGQGVSDTQYF. The full variable domain, in which reference TRBV7-9 and TRBJ2-3 provide the parts outside the CDR3, is DTGVSQNPRHKITKRGQNVTFRCDPISEHNRLYWYRQTLGQGPEFLTYFQNEAQLEKSRLLSDRFSAERPKGSFSTLEIQRTEQGDSAMYLCASSRKGQGVSDTQYFGPGTRLTVL.

The CDR3 nucleotides are TGTGCCTCTCAACAGGGAGGTAATCAGCCCCAGCATTTT. Protein sequence: CASQQGGNQPQHF. This chain joins TRBV10-3 and TRBJ1-5, with D tentatively TRBD1 (6 bases). Trimming took off 11 bases at V and 4 bases at J, with 15 bases between the two ends. Germline assignment: CDR1 ENHRY and CDR2 SYGVKD. The CDR3 is 13 amino acids.

This clonotype was counted many times. This chain links TRBV27 with TRBJ1-6, with no clear D. The CDR3 has 12 residues. The V gene lost 2 bases and the J gene lost 9 bases, with 5 bases spanning the gap. Germline-derived CDR1 and CDR2 are MNHEY and SMNVEV (reference sequence). CDR3 coding DNA: TGTGCCAGCAGTTTAAGGAGTTCACCCCTCCACTTT. Translated, it gives CASSLRSSPLHF.

Turning to this clonotype: The junction and the germline gene differ at one end; a read error may be behind it. J is TRBJ2-5 and V is TRBV7-7; 9 bases line up with TRBD2. The germline V gene encodes CDR1 SSHAT and CDR2 FNYEAQ (reference sequence). The CDR3 length is 16 residues. The CDR3 region has the DNA TGTGCTAGCAGCTTAGTTCGCGGGAGGGCCGGGGAGACCCAGTACTTC. Residues: CASSLVRGRAGETQYF. Full variable domain (rest looked up from reference TRBV7-7 and TRBJ2-5): GAGVSQSPRYKVTKRGQDVTLRCDPISSHATLYWYQQALGQGPEFLTYFNYEAQPDKSGLPSDRFSAERPEGSISTLTIQRTEQRDSAMYRCASSLVRGRAGETQYFGPGTRLLVL.

Comment on this clonotype: A clone one base away is much larger, so this may be a read error. V is TRBV13 and J is TRBJ1-2; D is possibly TRBD1 (6 bases). Germline lookup yields CDR1 PRHDT and CDR2 FYEKMQ (reference sequence). The CDR3 spans 15 residues. V lost 2 bases and J 7 bases, leaving 17 bases between the germline ends. The CDR3 protein is CASSLPQRGAGGYTF. CDR3 DNA sequence: TGTGCCAGCAGCTTACCCCAGCGGGGGGCTGGTGGCTACACCTTC.

This clonotype was seen only once. The V and J genes are TRBV6-2 or TRBV6-3 and TRBJ1-4; D is possibly TRBD1 (6 bases). Per germline, CDR1 MNHEY and CDR2 SVGEGT. This CDR3 contains 13 residues. V lost 4 bases and J lost 8, with 11 bases in between. In DNA, the CDR3 is TGTGCCAGCAGTTGGGGGGGCGGGGAAAAACTGTTTTTT. Amino acid sequence: CASSWGGGEKLFF.

This clonotype has a count of ten or more. This chain uses TRBV7-9 with TRBJ2-2; the D gene is possibly TRBD2 (6 bases). Germline V lookup: CDR1 SEHNR, CDR2 FQNEAQ (reference sequence). The CDR3 extends over 14 amino acids. Trimming removed 3 bases at V and 3 bases at J, with 8 bases between. The CDR3 region is CASSFQRDTGELFF. The DNA of the CDR3 is TGTGCCAGCAGCTTCCAGCGGGACACCGGGGAGCTGTTTTTT.

The V and J genes are TRBV9 and TRBJ2-3, with D perhaps TRBD2 (6 bases). Germline V CDR1 and CDR2: SGDLS, YYNGEE. The CDR3 has 13 residues. The V gene lost 4 bases and the J gene lost 5 bases, with 11 bases spanning the gap. This CDR3 is CASSPKAGDTQYF. The CDR3 DNA reads as TGTGCCAGCAGCCCGAAAGCGGGAGATACGCAGTATTTT.

The chain recombines TRBV5-1 with TRBJ1-6, with D unresolved. The germline CDR1 and CDR2 sequences are SGHRS and YFSETQ. This CDR3 is built from 11 residues. Between the trimmed V and J ends, which lost 4 bases and 12 bases, there was a span of 8 bases. Here the CDR3 reads CASSAGLPLHF. In nucleotides, the CDR3 is TGCGCCAGCAGCGCGGGCTTACCCCTCCACTTT.

Many counts were recorded for this clonotype. The chain carries TRBV7-9 and TRBJ1-3; TRBD1 is a possible D gene (5 bases). Germline V gene lookup returns CDR1 SEHNR and CDR2 FQNEAQ (reference sequence). V gave up 4 bases and J gave up 0 bases, with 13 bases separating them. CDR3 length equals 16 residues. CDR3 in DNA: TGTGCCAGCAGCTCGGGACCGCGAGACTCTGGAAACACCATATATTTT. It is translated as CASSSGPRDSGNTIYF.

This clonotype was seen at least ten times. The chain recombines TRBV29-1 with TRBJ2-1; D not certain. The CDR3 sequence is 11 residues long. Germline loops: CDR1 SQVTM, CDR2 ANQGSEA. Trimming took 0 bases from V and 10 from J, leaving 7 bases between them. DNA of the CDR3: TGCAGCGTTGAAGAGGCGTGGGAGCAGTTCTTC. This encodes CSVEEAWEQFF.

CDR3 loop: CASRDRDGYTF. CDR3 nucleotide sequence: TGTGCCAGCAGGGACAGGGACGGCTACACCTTC. The J gene is TRBJ1-2, the V gene TRBV6-1; TRBD1 aligns across 8 bases. Per germline, CDR1 MNHNS and CDR2 SASEGT. Trimming removed 6 bases from V and 8 bases from J; junction bases left unmatched: 2. The CDR3 has 11 amino acids.

This clonotype occurred a few times. Possible read error: a much larger clone is one base away. J is TRBJ1-4 and V is TRBV7-2, with no clear D. Germline V gene data show CDR1 as SGHTA and CDR2 as FQGNSA. The CDR3 is 12 residues long. The V end was cut by 6 bases, the J end by 4 bases, with 6 bases between. CDR3 region: CASSLSNEKLFF. CDR3 bases: TGTGCCAGCAGTCTCAGTAATGAAAAACTGTTTTTT.

V usage is TRBV12-3 or TRBV12-4 and J usage is TRBJ1-1; maybe TRBD1 (5 bases). Trimming removed 3 bases from V and 0 bases from J, with 14 bases in between. The CDR3 sequence is 16 residues long. CDR3 in amino acids: CASSFSPRDLNTEAFF. The CDR3 bases are TGTGCCAGCAGTTTCTCCCCCCGGGACCTGAACACTGAAGCTTTCTTT.

This chain uses TRBV20-1 with TRBJ2-1, with a weak D call TRBD1 (6 bases). Germline CDR1 reads DFQATT; CDR2 reads SNEGSKA (reference sequence). This CDR3 is built from 15 residues. V was trimmed by 5 bases and J by 6 bases, leaving 20 bases between them. CDR3 DNA: TGCAGTGCTCAGGGACAACTAAACACCTCCAATGAGCAGTTCTTC. Amino acid sequence: CSAQGQLNTSNEQFF.

The chain uses TRBV15 and TRBJ1-2; 11 bases match TRBD1. The trim removed 3 bases at V and 6 bases at J, leaving 9 bases unmatched. Germline V gives CDR1 LNHNV, CDR2 YYDKDF (reference sequence). This CDR3 spans 16 amino acids. The CDR3 nucleotides are TGTGCCACCAGCAGGGCTGGGACAGGGGGACTTGATGGCTACACCTTC. Its translation: CATSRAGTGGLDGYTF.

This clonotype was seen at least ten times. The chain joins TRBV7-9 to TRBJ1-4; no firm D call. This CDR3 region has 17 residues. Trimming shortened V by 0 bases and J by 0 bases, and 11 bases separated the two germline ends. Per the germline V gene, CDR1 is SEHNR and CDR2 is FQNEAQ (reference sequence). For the CDR3, the DNA is TGTGCCAGCAGCTTAGCTCCCGGATTGGCAACTAATGAAAAACTGTTTTTT. Translating gives CASSLAPGLATNEKLFF.

This clonotype was counted many times. The J gene is TRBJ2-3, the V gene TRBV20-1; D gene ambiguous. The CDR3 sequence is 11 residues long. V lost 3 bases and J 14 bases, leaving 15 bases between the germline ends. The germline V gene encodes CDR1 DFQATT and CDR2 SNEGSKA (reference sequence). The DNA for the CDR3 is TGCAGTGCTAGTTGGCAGGCGACACCGTATTTT. As protein: CSASWQATPYF.

On this clonotype: Possible read error: a much larger clone is one base away. No conserved phenylalanine or tryptophan is present at the end of the CDR3, so a read error is the likely explanation. V is TRBV13 and J is TRBJ2-7; weak D call: TRBD2 (5 bases). V shed 1 base and J shed 1 base, with 8 bases lying between them. The CDR3 length is 14 residues. Germline V gene sequence: CDR1 PRHDT, CDR2 FYEKMQ (reference sequence). The CDR3, as DNA: TGTGCCAGCAGCTTAGAGAGGGATTCCTACGAGCAGTACCTC. Its protein product is CASSLERDSYEQYL.

CDR3 bases: TGTGCCAGCAGTCAATGGGTGGGGACGCCCCGGGAGCAGTACTTC. It yields the protein CASSQWVGTPREQYF. This sequence joins TRBV6-1 and TRBJ2-7, with D possibly called TRBD1 or TRBD2 (5 bases each). Germline V gives CDR1 MNHNS, CDR2 SASEGT. The CDR3 runs to 15 residues. The V gene lost 5 bases and the J gene lost 7 bases, with 21 bases spanning the gap.

The chain is built from TRBV29-1 and TRBJ2-5; D could derive from TRBD1 or TRBD2 (6 bases each). From germline, CDR1 is SQVTM and CDR2 ANQGSEA. V was pared by 2 bases and J by 5 bases, with 15 bases between. CDR3 length: 14 amino acids. This chain's CDR3 is CSVEPRDKDETQYF. The CDR3 nucleotides are TGCAGCGTTGAACCGCGGGACAAAGACGAGACCCAGTACTTC.

This clonotype was counted ten times or more. The chain combines TRBV14 with TRBJ2-7; D not certain. CDR3 length: 14 residues. Germline V lookup: CDR1 SGHDN, CDR2 FVKESK. V was pared by 0 bases and J by 0 bases, with 6 bases between. CDR3 region: CASSQEGYSYEQYF. The CDR3, as DNA: TGTGCCAGCAGCCAAGAAGGATACTCCTACGAGCAGTACTTC.

V and J are TRBV5-6 and TRBJ1-5; no firm D call. V was cut by 2 bases and J by 7 bases, with 19 bases left in between. The germline CDR1 and CDR2 sequences are SGHDT and YYEEEE. The CDR3 sequence is 16 residues long. The CDR3 sequence is CASSLAGGGYEQPQHF. CDR3 coding DNA: TGTGCCAGCAGCTTAGCGGGAGGCGGGTACGAGCAGCCCCAGCATTTT.

This clonotype was seen many times. This rearrangement joins TRBV12-3 or TRBV12-4 to TRBJ1-4; D gene unclear. With 1 base removed from V and 8 bases from J, the gap between germline ends came to 14 bases. The CDR3 length is 15 residues. CDR3 amino acids: CASSLEHASSEKLFF. The CDR3 DNA is TGTGCCAGCAGTTTAGAACACGCGAGTAGCGAAAAACTGTTTTTT.

This clonotype has at least ten counts. This rearrangement joins TRBV20-1 to TRBJ1-2; possibly TRBD1 for D (5 bases). CDR1 is DFQATT, CDR2 SNEGSKA, per germline (reference sequence). V was trimmed by 6 bases and J by 6 bases, leaving 14 bases between them. The CDR3 totals 12 residues. CDR3 sequence (DNA): TGCAGTGCCCCGGGACCTAGGGATGGCTACACCTTC. Encoded protein: CSAPGPRDGYTF.

This clonotype was seen more than once but under ten times. J is TRBJ2-7 and V is TRBV28; maybe TRBD2 (6 bases). The length of the CDR3 is 14 residues. CDR1 is MDHEN, CDR2 SYDVKM, per germline. The V end lost 3 bases, the J end lost 3 bases, and 12 bases lay between the germline ends. The CDR3 DNA follows: TGTGCCAGCAGTTTCGGGGGAAACCACTACGAGCAGTACTTC. As protein: CASSFGGNHYEQYF.

Worth noting for this clonotype: Given a much more abundant clone one base away, this may be a read error. The gene calls are TRBV11-1 and TRBJ1-2; 8 bases are a match to TRBD1. Germline-derived CDR1 and CDR2 are SGHAT and FQDESV (reference sequence). The CDR3 length is 19 residues. With 5 bases clipped from V and 2 bases from J, the junction kept 19 bases outside the gene matches. As DNA, the CDR3 is TGTGCCAGCAGCAAAAGACAGGGGCCCTCAATCGGGGAAAACTATGGCTACACCTTC. This sequence encodes CASSKRQGPSIGENYGYTF.